A selection of T cell receptor beta chains follows, all from one sample in a study of graft-versus-host responses after intestinal transplantation. Measured with immunoSEQ multiplex PCR; TCRdb has only the in-frame clones, and not every one. The sample has approximately 15,000 clones; 80% to 90% are singletons. Material: PBMCs, obtained approximately 110 days after intestinal transplant. The receptors come from a human patient who received an intestinal transplant, so some T cells may come from the graft donor. Each CDR3 is given without its conserved first and last residue. A D gene is named only where the DNA matches it firmly. A clone size is listed for some rows: how often the clone was seen (once, few, many), or a class if it is expanded.

D | length | size | J | V | CDR3
. | 12 | . | TRBJ2-7 | TRBV10-3 | AISESLGSYEQY
. | 13 | . | TRBJ2-4 | TRBV10-3 | AISDGALAKNIQY
TRBD2 | 14 | . | TRBJ2-1 | TRBV5-1 | ASRLIAGTVLGEQF
. | 17 | . | TRBJ2-2 | TRBV13 | ASSPTSSWVPLNTGELF
. | 12 | once | TRBJ1-1 | TRBV6-5 | ASSLLEGPTEAF
. | 11 | once | TRBJ2-7 | TRBV6-5 | ASSYSLGYEQY
TRBD2 | 13 | . | TRBJ2-1 | TRBV6-7 | ASSSPQLAGGEQF
TRBD2 | 12 | . | TRBJ2-7 | TRBV6-1 | ASNLAGSSYEQY
TRBD2 | 13 | . | TRBJ2-7 | TRBV9 | ASSGSGSSPYEQY
TRBD1 | 10 | . | TRBJ1-1 | TRBV5-8 | ASSLDRGEAF
TRBD2 | 13 | . | TRBJ2-5 | TRBV6-5 | ASRAGLEGRETQY
TRBD1 | 14 | . | TRBJ2-2 | TRBV5-1 | ASSLDSTGTTGELF
. | 9 | . | TRBJ1-1 | TRBV7-9 | ASSEGFEAF
TRBD2 | 11 | . | TRBJ2-1 | TRBV4-3 | ASSQIGGDEQF
TRBD2 | 11 | . | TRBJ2-1 | TRBV6-6 | ASHAGTSPEQF
. | 10 | . | TRBJ2-1 | TRBV5-6 | ASSGVGHEQF
. | 11 | . | TRBJ2-7 | TRBV5-1 | ASSLDRSYEQY
TRBD1 | 13 | once | TRBJ2-7 | TRBV19 | ASNTDGTGTYEQY
. | 13 | . | TRBJ2-2 | TRBV28 | ASSLRTLIRGELF
. | 12 | . | TRBJ1-1 | TRBV4-1 | ASSSWGAVTEAF
TRBD2 | 12 | . | TRBJ2-7 | TRBV4-3 | ASSHSGRAYEQY
. | 13 | . | TRBJ2-3 | TRBV6-4 | ASSSVGGSTDTQY
. | 12 | once | TRBJ1-1 | TRBV6-5 | ASSGAGFDTEAF
TRBD1 | 15 | . | TRBJ1-1 | TRBV7-6 | ASSLPVGGQGGTEAF